Below are 7 T cell receptor beta chains sequenced from a single sample in a study of molecular identifiers for immune sequencing clone quantification. MiXCR was run by TCRdb on the PCR reads, yielding one entry per CDR3 protein. The sample carries 490,000 or so distinct CDR3 sequences, around 23% recorded once. Material for sequencing was naive CD8+ T cells from blood, with Jurkat cell RNA spiked in. As for subset: FACS-sorted CD8+CD4-CCR7+CD45RA+ naive T cells. These receptors originate from a human donor in good health. Some libraries in this study had Jurkat cell RNA spiked in.

This clonotype was seen a few times. The rearrangement links TRBV4-1 to TRBJ2-2, with 7 positions matching TRBD1. This CDR3 is built from 18 residues. V shed 1 base and J 4 bases; nucleotides not matched to a gene: 12. From germline, CDR1 is MGHRA and CDR2 YSYEKL. CDR3 DNA: TGCGCCAGCAGCCAAGTCCAGGTTCTGACAGGGCCCACCGGGGAGCTGTTTTTT. Amino acids: CASSQVQVLTGPTGELFF.

Comment on this clonotype: With a much larger clone just one base away, this may be a read error. The chain carries TRBV4-3 and TRBJ1-5; D gene uncertain. Germline values: CDR1 LGHNA, CDR2 YSLEER. Trimming took off 0 bases at V and 4 bases at J, with 10 bases between the two ends. The CDR3 runs to 15 residues. The CDR3 spells CASSQDLSENQPQHF. The CDR3 DNA reads TGCGCCAGCAGCCAAGATCTGTCAGAGAATCAGCCCCAGCATTTT.

The rearrangement links TRBV12-5 to TRBJ2-3; TRBD2 matches 7 bases. Germline CDR1 is LGHNT and CDR2 is FRNRAP. Unmatched junction bases numbered 7, after V lost 7 bases and J lost 0 bases. This CDR3 has 15 residues. The CDR3 DNA sequence: TGTGCTAGTGTCCCGGGACTAACAAGCACAGATACGCAGTATTTT. Encoded protein: CASVPGLTSTDTQYF.

This clonotype was counted ten times or more. V usage is TRBV14 and J usage is TRBJ2-1, with 8 bases that match TRBD1. The CDR3 loop spans 17 amino acids. Germline-derived CDR1 and CDR2 are SGHDN and FVKESK. V trimming: 4 bases; J trimming: 2 bases; junction bases outside the gene matches: 10. CDR3 DNA sequence: TGTGCCAGCAGCCGTGCCCAGGGGGCCCATCCCTACAATGAGCAGTTCTTC. Protein sequence: CASSRAQGAHPYNEQFF. Filled out from reference TRBV14 and TRBJ2-1, the complete variable domain reads EAGVTQFPSHSVIEKGQTVTLRCDPISGHDNLYWYRRVMGKEIKFLLHFVKESKQDESGMPNNRFLAERTGGTYSTLKVQPAELEDSGVYFCASSRAQGAHPYNEQFFGPGTRLTVL.

The table lists this clonotype with a few counts. This chain uses TRBV20-1 with TRBJ1-4, with a weak D call TRBD1 (5 bases). Germline V CDR1 and CDR2: DFQATT, SNEGSKA (reference sequence). This CDR3 region has 15 residues. Trimming took off 3 bases at V and 6 bases at J, with 17 bases between the two ends. The CDR3 sequence is CSASGPIGGDEKLFF. Written as DNA, the CDR3 is TGCAGTGCTAGCGGACCCATCGGAGGGGATGAAAAACTGTTTTTT.

This clonotype was detected only a few times. The CDR3 loop reads CAWSVLHGVDEQFF. The CDR3 bases are TGTGCCTGGAGTGTACTGCATGGGGTCGATGAGCAGTTCTTC. The chain has TRBV30 and TRBJ2-1; no definite D call. The V gene lost 0 bases and the J gene lost 8 bases, with 14 bases spanning the gap. The CDR3 is made up of 14 amino acids. Germline V gene data show CDR1 as GTSNPN and CDR2 as SVGIG (reference sequence).

V is TRBV30 and J is TRBJ2-7; D unclear. There are 13 residues in the CDR3. CDR1 is GTSNPN and CDR2 is SVGIG in the germline V gene (reference sequence). V was cut by 1 base and J by 2 bases, with 9 bases left in between. The CDR3 DNA follows: TGTGCCTGGAGTGAGCTGGGTCCCTACGAGCAGTACTTC. Translating it yields CAWSELGPYEQYF.